The 30 T cell receptor beta chains below all came from one sample that was sequenced in a study of T cells in localized non-small cell lung cancer. The method was immunoSEQ multiplex PCR; TCRdb's version includes in-frame clones alone and lacks a portion of them. This table has around 26,000 clones, 90% appearing once. The starting material was peripheral blood, obtained before any cancer treatment. These receptors were collected from a woman aged 40-69 years with stage I lung adenocarcinoma.

The chain employs TRBV5-1 and TRBJ2-5; no firm D call. Trimming pared 0 bases from V and 5 bases from J, leaving 5 bases between. This CDR3 has 12 residues. Germline CDR1 reads SGHRS; CDR2 reads YFSETQ. The CDR3 nucleotides read TGCGCCAGCAGCTTGGGCGTCGAGACCCAGTACTTC. Translation: CASSLGVETQYF.

The V call is TRBV18, the J call TRBJ1-5, with 12 positions matching TRBD1. The CDR3 contains 16 residues. The germline gives CDR1 KGHSH, CDR2 LQKENI. V lost 6 bases to trimming and J lost 4 bases; unmatched junction nucleotides: 7. As DNA, the CDR3 is TGTGCCAGCTCCCTCCTGGGACAGGGGGCTAATCAGCCCCAGCATTTT. It translates to CASSLLGQGANQPQHF.

This chain uses TRBV2 with TRBJ1-4; D uncertain. V shed 3 bases and J shed 2 bases, with 13 bases lying between them. Germline V CDR1 and CDR2: SNHLY, FYNNEI. The length of the CDR3 is 16 residues. CDR3 loop: CASSDYIWATNEKLFF. CDR3 nucleotide sequence: TGTGCCAGCAGTGACTATATCTGGGCCACTAATGAAAAACTGTTTTTT.

This chain joins TRBV18 and TRBJ1-5, with TRBD1 matching over 9 bases. The CDR3 consists of 16 residues. Trimming at V came to 4 bases and at J to 2 bases, leaving 6 bases not matched to a gene. Germline assignment: CDR1 KGHSH and CDR2 LQKENI. The CDR3 reads CASSLRDRVGNQPQHF. DNA for the CDR3: TGTGCCAGCTCACTACGGGACAGGGTGGGCAATCAGCCCCAGCATTTT.

The genes are TRBV7-2 and TRBJ1-2; TRBD1 is a possible D gene (6 bases). The CDR3 extends over 14 amino acids. Per germline, CDR1 SGHTA and CDR2 FQGNSA. The V gene lost 4 bases and the J gene lost 6 bases, with 15 bases spanning the gap. The CDR3 sequence: CASSWKGTPDGYTF. CDR3 in DNA: TGTGCCAGCAGCTGGAAAGGGACACCCGATGGCTACACCTTC.

This rearrangement joins TRBV19 to TRBJ2-2, with D possibly matching TRBD1 (6 bases). Between the trimmed V and J ends, which lost 2 bases and 1 base, there was a span of 8 bases. The CDR3 is made up of 15 amino acids. The V gene's germline CDR1 is LNHDA and CDR2 SQIVND (reference sequence). The CDR3 DNA reads TGTGCCAGTAGTATATGGGGACAGAACACCGGGGAGCTGTTTTTT. This encodes CASSIWGQNTGELFF.

The rearrangement links TRBV2 to TRBJ2-1; tentatively, D is TRBD1 or TRBD2 (5 bases each). There are 14 residues in the CDR3. Germline lookup yields CDR1 SNHLY and CDR2 FYNNEI. V was shortened by 8 bases and J by 5 bases, with 16 bases between the two germline ends. The CDR3, as DNA: TGTGCCAGCGGGGGATACCCAACTCACAATGAGCAGTTCTTC. It codes for CASGGYPTHNEQFF.

This clone was counted a single time. The chain joins TRBV19 to TRBJ2-3; D not certain. The CDR3 contains 13 residues. V shed 6 bases and J shed 2 bases, with 9 bases lying between them. CDR1 and CDR2 (germline): LNHDA, SQIVND (reference sequence). This CDR3 reads CASRSGSTDTQYF. CDR3 DNA: TGTGCCAGTAGGTCCGGGTCCACAGATACGCAGTATTTT.

A single count supports this clone. The rearrangement links TRBV28 to TRBJ2-2; 8 bases are shared with TRBD1. The V gene end was trimmed by 3 bases and the J gene end by 6 bases; junction bases not matched to a gene: 12. CDR1 MDHEN and CDR2 SYDVKM come from the germline V gene. This CDR3 has 17 amino acids. Here the CDR3 DNA reads TGTGCCAGCAGTTTCCCCTACGGACAGGGAGTACCCGGGGAGCTGTTTTTT. Translating gives CASSFPYGQGVPGELFF. The variable domain in full, with the rest retrieved from reference TRBV28 and TRBJ2-2, is DVKVTQSSRYLVKRTGEKVFLECVQDMDHENMFWYRQDPGLGLRLIYFSYDVKMKEKGDIPEGYSVSREKKERFSLILESASTNQTSMYLCASSFPYGQGVPGELFFGEGSRLTVL.

The J gene is TRBJ2-3, the V gene TRBV5-1; D is ambiguous. CDR3 length equals 15 residues. Germline V gene sequence: CDR1 SGHRS, CDR2 YFSETQ. V lost 4 bases and J lost 5, with 17 bases in between. The CDR3 loop reads CASSHNYGQIDTQYF. CDR3 in DNA: TGCGCCAGCAGCCATAACTACGGTCAGATAGATACGCAGTATTTT.

V usage is TRBV7-2 and J usage is TRBJ1-1; TRBD1 agrees at 8 bases. The CDR3 loop spans 15 amino acids. Germline-derived CDR1 and CDR2 are SGHTA and FQGNSA. V dropped 5 bases and J dropped 1; count of bases not matched to a gene: 6. For the CDR3, the DNA is TGTGCCAGCAGCCGAGACAGGGGAACGAACACTGAAGCTTTCTTT. Translation gives CASSRDRGTNTEAFF.

The DNA of the CDR3 is TGCGCCAGCAGCTTGGAGGCAGGGTATCAGTACTTC. It specifies CASSLEAGYQYF. The V gene is TRBV5-1, the J gene TRBJ2-7; weak D call: TRBD1 (5 bases). This CDR3 contains 12 residues. V gave up 0 bases and J gave up 10 bases, with 11 bases separating them. Germline CDR1 SGHRS, CDR2 YFSETQ.

The chain has TRBV5-6 and TRBJ1-2, with D hard to call. CDR3 length equals 13 residues. The ends were cut back, 4 bases at V and 0 bases at J, with 7 bases in the middle. Germline V gene sequence: CDR1 SGHDT, CDR2 YYEEEE. CDR3 nucleotides: TGTGCCAGCAGCCCGGGCTCTAACTATGGCTACACCTTC. Translated, it gives CASSPGSNYGYTF. The variable domain in full, completed from reference TRBV5-6 and TRBJ1-2, reads DAGVTQSPTHLIKTRGQQVTLRCSPKSGHDTVSWYQQALGQGPQFIFQYYEEEERQRGNFPDRFSGHQFPNYSSELNVNALLLGDSALYLCASSPGSNYGYTFGSGTRLTVV.

The rearrangement uses TRBV10-3 and TRBJ2-3; D possibly corresponds to TRBD2 (5 bases). V gave up 4 bases and J gave up 4 bases, with 12 bases separating them. This CDR3 region has 14 residues. Looked up from germline, CDR1 is ENHRY and CDR2 is SYGVKD. The CDR3 DNA follows: TGTGCCATCAGTGGAAATCAGAGGGCAGATACGCAGTATTTT. This gives the protein CAISGNQRADTQYF.

This clone occurred a few times. The gene calls are TRBV6-1 and TRBJ1-5; unclear D gene. Germline CDR1 and CDR2: MNHNS and SASEGT. This CDR3 is 12 amino acids long. V was cut by 8 bases and J by 6 bases, with 11 bases left in between. The CDR3 nucleotides are TGTGCCAGCTCTGAAAGTGGTCAGCCCCAGCATTTT. It encodes CASSESGQPQHF.

V and J are TRBV7-2 and TRBJ2-7; D is ambiguous. The CDR3 consists of 13 residues. Trimming took 1 base from V and 3 from J, leaving 7 bases between them. Per germline, CDR1 SGHTA and CDR2 FQGNSA. CDR3 coding DNA: TGTGCCAGCAGCTTAGAAAGGGACTACGAGCAGTACTTC. Its translation is CASSLERDYEQYF.

The genes are TRBV7-2 and TRBJ2-3; possible D gene TRBD2, 7 bases. Trimming shortened V by 8 bases and J by 0 bases, and 12 bases separated the two germline ends. CDR1 is SGHTA and CDR2 is FQGNSA in the germline V gene. The CDR3 runs 14 residues. The CDR3 sequence is CASRGRGSTDTQYF. Here the CDR3 DNA reads TGTGCCAGCCGGGGGCGGGGGAGCACAGATACGCAGTATTTT. The full variable domain, with the rest looked up from reference TRBV7-2 and TRBJ2-3, is GAGVSQSPSNKVTEKGKDVELRCDPISGHTALYWYRQSLGQGLEFLIYFQGNSAPDKSGLPSDRFSAERTGGSVSTLTIQRTQQEDSAVYLCASRGRGSTDTQYFGPGTRLTVL.

The chain has TRBV9 and TRBJ1-1; D uncertain. The CDR3 spans 14 residues. Germline V gene lookup returns CDR1 SGDLS and CDR2 YYNGEE. V was pared by 4 bases and J by 4 bases, with 14 bases between. CDR3 region: CASSFTPGGTEAFF. The CDR3 DNA reads TGTGCCAGCAGCTTCACCCCAGGAGGCACTGAAGCTTTCTTT.

CDR3 nucleotide sequence: TGTGCCAGCAGTTTATCCCTCAGGGGTTCAAGATACGAGCAGTACTTC. This translates into CASSLSLRGSRYEQYF. The gene calls are TRBV27 and TRBJ2-7; tentative D call: TRBD1 (6 bases). V was pared by 0 bases and J by 4 bases, with 16 bases between. The CDR3 is 16 amino acids. CDR1 MNHEY and CDR2 SMNVEV come from the germline V gene (reference sequence).

V is TRBV6-1 and J is TRBJ1-1; D remains ambiguous. Germline V CDR1 and CDR2: MNHNS, SASEGT. V lost 2 bases, J lost 1 base, and 5 bases lay in between. CDR3 length equals 13 residues. The CDR3 bases are TGTGCCAGCAGTGAAACCTGGAACACTGAAGCTTTCTTT. Its translation is CASSETWNTEAFF.

The chain couples TRBV28 to TRBJ2-3, with D possibly TRBD2 on 5 matching bases. Germline CDR1 MDHEN, CDR2 SYDVKM. Deletions cut 10 bases from V and 0 bases from J, with 17 bases between. The CDR3 is made up of 15 amino acids. CDR3: CAIRASDLSTDTQYF. CDR3 nucleotides: TGTGCCATCCGAGCCTCGGACTTAAGCACAGATACGCAGTATTTT. The whole variable domain, remainder taken from reference TRBV28 and TRBJ2-3, is DVKVTQSSRYLVKRTGEKVFLECVQDMDHENMFWYRQDPGLGLRLIYFSYDVKMKEKGDIPEGYSVSREKKERFSLILESASTNQTSMYLCAIRASDLSTDTQYFGPGTRLTVL.

This CDR3 reads CASSISGTDTYEQYF. CDR3 bases: TGTGCCAGTAGCATCTCCGGGACGGACACCTACGAGCAGTACTTC. J is TRBJ2-7 and V is TRBV19, with D perhaps TRBD1 or TRBD2 (5 bases each). The CDR3 totals 15 residues. Germline V lookup: CDR1 LNHDA, CDR2 SQIVND (reference sequence). The ends were cut back, 6 bases at V and 2 bases at J, with 17 bases in the middle.

CDR3 residues: CASYRQGAGNEQFF. The CDR3 DNA is TGCGCCAGCTATAGACAGGGGGCTGGCAATGAGCAGTTCTTC. The chain combines TRBV5-1 with TRBJ2-1, with TRBD1 matching 10 bases. V lost 7 bases to trimming and J lost 6 bases; unmatched junction nucleotides: 7. CDR1 SGHRS and CDR2 YFSETQ come from the germline V gene. The CDR3 runs to 14 residues.

This clone was observed a few times. The rearrangement uses TRBV28 and TRBJ2-7, with 7 positions matching TRBD1. Per the germline V gene, CDR1 is MDHEN and CDR2 is SYDVKM. V lost 4 bases to trimming and J lost 7 bases; unmatched junction nucleotides: 13. The CDR3 contains 15 residues. The CDR3 loop reads CASSSGGINRREQYF. The CDR3 DNA sequence: TGTGCCAGCAGTTCAGGGGGTATCAATCGGCGGGAGCAGTACTTC.

This sequence joins TRBV5-4 and TRBJ2-7; 8 positions match TRBD1. The germline V gene encodes CDR1 SGHNT and CDR2 YYREEE (reference sequence). V dropped 4 bases and J dropped 3; count of bases not matched to a gene: 15. The CDR3 has 17 residues. CDR3 DNA: TGTGCCAGCAGCGGGGTGGGGAGCAGGACAGGGATCTACGAGCAGTACTTC. Protein product: CASSGVGSRTGIYEQYF.

This chain links TRBV7-2 with TRBJ1-2; no clear D gene. CDR1 SGHTA and CDR2 FQGNSA come from the germline V gene. This CDR3 region has 13 residues. The V end was cut by 5 bases, the J end by 3 bases, with 10 bases between. Here the CDR3 reads CASSVGGDYGYTF. The DNA of the CDR3 is TGTGCCAGCAGCGTAGGTGGAGACTATGGCTACACCTTC.

V and J are TRBV19 and TRBJ2-3; no clear D gene. V shed 3 bases and J shed 6 bases, with 7 bases lying between them. Germline CDR1 and CDR2: LNHDA and SQIVND (reference sequence). The CDR3 consists of 12 residues. This chain's CDR3 is CASSIGRDTQYF. CDR3 DNA sequence: TGTGCCAGTAGTATTGGCAGGGATACGCAGTATTTT.

The chain couples TRBV19 to TRBJ2-5; 8 nucleotides match TRBD2. This CDR3 has 14 residues. V lost 2 bases and J lost 5; bases outside the gene matches: 4. CDR1 and CDR2 from the germline V gene are LNHDA and SQIVND (reference sequence). CDR3 amino acids: CASSITTSVETQYF. CDR3 nucleotides: TGTGCCAGTAGTATAACGACTAGCGTTGAGACCCAGTACTTC.

The rearrangement links TRBV30 to TRBJ2-1; D may be TRBD2 (5 bases). The CDR3 length is 14 residues. Trimming pared 0 bases from V and 6 bases from J, leaving 12 bases between. Germline V gene data show CDR1 as GTSNPN and CDR2 as SVGIG (reference sequence). The CDR3 DNA reads as TGTGCCTGGAGTGTACGAGGGCTAATCAATGAGCAGTTCTTC. It codes for CAWSVRGLINEQFF.

This chain joins TRBV7-2 and TRBJ2-3, with 8 bases matching TRBD1. The J segment lost 2 bases and the V segment lost 1 base, leaving 5 bases of the junction unmatched. CDR1 and CDR2 (germline): SGHTA, FQGNSA. The CDR3 is 16 amino acids. Here the CDR3 DNA reads TGTGCCAGCAGCTTAGTTAGGACAGGGAACACAGATACGCAGTATTTT. This translates into CASSLVRTGNTDTQYF.